Below, 2 T cell receptor beta chains from the same sample are listed, as sequenced in a study of blood T cells in healthy people across ages. The second PCR ran about 6 to 12 cycles with a sample-barcoded 5' primer and J-beta primers. One entry per CDR3 protein, called by TCRdb with MiXCR from the 5' RACE reads. The sample holds hundreds of thousands of distinct CDR3 sequences, about 42% seen once. Sequenced material: blood. Receptors originate from a woman aged 55-75 years in good health.

The chain uses TRBV4-2 and TRBJ1-1; no definite D call. The V and J ends lost 4 bases and 10 bases respectively, with 13 bases between them. CDR3 length: 12 residues. Germline CDR1 LGHNA, CDR2 YNFKEQ. The DNA for the CDR3 is TGTGCCAGCAGCCTAGAAACCCGGGGAGCTTTCTTT. Encoded protein: CASSLETRGAFF.

The chain carries TRBV7-9 and TRBJ1-1; D unresolved. The germline CDR1 and CDR2 sequences are SEHNR and FQNEAQ (reference sequence). V dropped 10 bases and J dropped 7 bases, with 28 bases sitting between them. This CDR3 has 16 amino acids. The DNA of the CDR3 is TGTGCCACCACAGATTTCGGAGGCGTCCGACCATATGAAGCTTTCTTT. It is translated as CATTDFGGVRPYEAFF. Variable domain in full (rest from reference TRBV7-9 and TRBJ1-1): DTGVSQNPRHKITKRGQNVTFRCDPISEHNRLYWYRQTLGQGPEFLTYFQNEAQLEKSRLLSDRFSAERPKGSFSTLEIQRTEQGDSAMYLCATTDFGGVRPYEAFFGQGTRLTVV.